Listed here is a single TCR beta chain. Its antigen is still unknown. Nothing much larger sits one base from this clone, and base qualities are not available. The CDR3 regions of human TCRbeta chains were subjected to immunosequencing. Per the authors' processing: TCRs in the repertoires were compared against a reference library of SARS-CoV-2-specific TCRs that had been generated with the MIRA antigen-specificity platform. Breadth meant the fraction of unique TCRs that were SARS-CoV-2-associated, whereas depth meant the fraction of total T cells that were SARS-CoV-2-associated. Using the MIRA data, each spike-specific TCR was assigned both to the spike region to which the TCR was reactive and to a CD4 or CD8 class. Log10-transformed breadth and depth values were compared by one-way ANOVA with Sidak's multiple comparisons tests. The source is immuneACCESS, and TCRdb retained only in-frame sequences with V and J called. Part of the clones is not carried over; for the studies checked, unresolved V genes explain less than half of this, and the remainder is unexplained. The DNA gave D and trimming, while V, J and clone size come from that table. This sample holds some 110,000 clones; 88% were observed only once. 2% to 3% of the sample is taken by the ten largest.

From a lookup of the germline V gene, CDR1 and CDR2 are MNHEY and SVGEGT. The germline V end is reduced by 4 bases and the J end by 5 bases; junction bases left unmatched: 3. Taken from cysteine to phenylalanine, the CDR3 has 13 residues. Only the CDR3 DNA is retained, 39 bases long and in frame from the first base. These data are taken from a study of T cell responses to AZD1222 COVID-19 vaccine (dated by TCRdb to 2020 to 2022). A note on the overall study: AZD1222 recipients whose second dose came at about 4 weeks and those whose second dose came at about 12 weeks were combined into one group, since spike-specific TCR depth and breadth did not differ between the two schedules. TCR sequencing was performed for 233 trial participants, of whom around 200 were given two doses of AZD1222 and around 25 were given two doses of MenACWY control vaccine. Trial participants were enrolled by age into 18-55, 56-69 and 70-plus year subgroups, with 148, 28 and 57 TCR-sequenced participants respectively. Study-wide findings and limitations: Participants were mostly white British, with more females than males. The authors suggested clonal diversity may have been underestimated. The whole spike protein was spanned by vaccine-associated CD4 TCRs, and dominant responses were seen in regions 160-218 and 743-854. No day 14 peak-response samples were available, so repertoires were characterized only after the peak T cell response. After two AZD1222 doses, spike-specific TCR breadth and depth were significantly higher than at day 0 and than in MenACWY recipients. Reportedly, close to half of the unique spike-specific TCRs recognized epitopes lying outside the regions that are mutated in the B.1.351 and B.1.1.7 variants. The 56-69-year group was small, and its depth increase did not reach significance, likely because of low power. Only a handful of AZD1222 recipients were SARS-CoV-2 seropositive at baseline, limiting conclusions about previously exposed vaccinees.

The intended sense of this specimen's time point label: baseline before first vaccination. Vaccinee samples were obtained from the UK trials COV001 and COV002, which included a single-blind randomized controlled phase 2/3 trial of AZD1222 (ChAdOx1 nCoV-19) in healthy adults. Trial participant PBMC samples were collected at day 0 and day 28 after the second dose for TCRbeta chain sequencing. The chain links TRBV6-2 or TRBV6-3 with TRBJ2-5, with 8 middle bases fitting TRBD2. The sample consisted of peripheral blood, taken on day 0 of AZD1222 vaccination. This sequence originates from an adult in good health. In nucleotide form, the sequence is TGTGCCAGCAGTTCGGGAGGGCGGGAGACCCAGTACTTC. This is translated as CASSSGGRETQYF.